This T cell receptor (beta chain) was profiled in a study of cytomegalovirus exposure and HLA in healthy donors. PCR amplification relied on 60 Vbeta primers (plus 13 Jbeta primers). Produced via immunoSEQ multiplex PCR; TCRdb's table is partial and in-frame only. The sample holds some 100,000 clones, 65% to 90% seen once. CDR1 and CDR2 from the germline V gene are MNHNS and SASEGT. V lost 8 bases and J lost 4, with 14 bases in between. This CDR3 is 13 amino acids long. Of note for this clone: Its antigen is still unknown.

Whole-study findings and limits: A classifier reportedly called cytomegalovirus status with high sensitivity and specificity. The majority of TCR sequences were rare, yet some public TCRs appeared in many donors.

The sample comprised PBMCs. This TCR was sampled from a woman aged 18-29 years in good health and CMV-seronegative. V is TRBV6-1 and J is TRBJ1-2; D remains unclear. In nucleotides, the CDR3 is TGTGCCAGCCGAGAGACTAGCGGCTATGGCTACACCTTC. This gives the protein CASRETSGYGYTF.